Listed below are T cell receptor beta chains from one sample, sequenced in a study of cytomegalovirus exposure and HLA in healthy donors. Only in-frame clones appear in the TCRdb table, and some are missing; sequencing was by immunoSEQ multiplex PCR. The table for this sample gives 150,000 to 200,000 clones. The specimen sequenced was PBMCs. The receptors were sampled from a woman aged 18-29 years in good health and CMV-seropositive. CDR3s include the opening cysteine and the closing phenylalanine or tryptophan. A D gene is named only where the DNA matches it firmly.

j_call | d_call | v_call | cdr3_nt | cdr3_aa
TRBJ2-1 | TRBD1 | TRBV7-9 | TGTGCCAGCAGCCGCCGGGACAGCCACAATGAGCAGTTCTTC | CASSRRDSHNEQFF
TRBJ2-1 | . | TRBV5-7 | TGTGCCAGCAGCTTGGGCGGGTATGAGCAGTTCTTC | CASSLGGYEQFF
TRBJ2-1 | TRBD2 | TRBV9 | TGTGCCAGCAGCGTAGACATGGCGGGGGCCTACAATGAGCAGTTCTTC | CASSVDMAGAYNEQFF
TRBJ1-2 | TRBD1 | TRBV6-1 | TGTGCCAGCAAATGGGAACAGGGGGCCTCTGGGGGCTACACCTTC | CASKWEQGASGGYTF
TRBJ2-3 | TRBD1 | TRBV6-6 | TGTGCCAGCAGTTACGGGGGACAGCACACAGATACGCAGTATTTT | CASSYGGQHTDTQYF
TRBJ1-1 | . | TRBV28 | TGTGCCAGCAGTTTTAACAGGCAGAACACTGAAGCTTTCTTT | CASSFNRQNTEAFF
TRBJ2-3 | TRBD2 | TRBV5-1 | TGCGCCAGCAGCCCATCAGCGGGAGTAGCAGATACGCAGTATTTT | CASSPSAGVADTQYF
TRBJ1-1 | TRBD1 | TRBV28 | TGTGCCAGCAGCGCTCTTCCGGGACAGGGGGCTGAAGCTTTCTTT | CASSALPGQGAEAFF
TRBJ2-2 | TRBD1 | TRBV11-2 | TGTGCCAGCAGCTCACAGGGGGCTCTAGCCGGGGAGCTGTTTTTT | CASSSQGALAGELFF
TRBJ1-2 | . | TRBV15 | TGTGCCACCAGCAGAGGAGTAACCGGACAAGAGGGCTACACCTTC | CATSRGVTGQEGYTF
TRBJ1-1 | TRBD1 | TRBV25-1 | TGTGCCAGCAGTGAGGAGGGGGCGTACACTGAAGCTTTCTTT | CASSEEGAYTEAFF
TRBJ2-1 | TRBD2 | TRBV5-1 | TGCGCCAGCAGCTTGGGGGGCGGGAGGGCCTCCGAGCAGTTCTTC | CASSLGGGRASEQFF
TRBJ2-7 | . | TRBV7-2 | TGTGCCAGCAGCCAGATGCGGCAGAACTACGAGCAGTACTTC | CASSQMRQNYEQYF
TRBJ2-4 | . | TRBV23-1 | TGCGCCAGCAGTCCCCCCGGTGCTTCCGCCAAAAACATTCAGTACTTC | CASSPPGASAKNIQYF
TRBJ2-5 | . | TRBV5-4 | TGTGCCAGCAGCCCTACCCTAGCTTCGCGGCAAGAGACCCAGTACTTC | CASSPTLASRQETQYF
TRBJ2-5 | . | TRBV7-9 | TGTGCCAGCAGCTTATTAGTGCTGGAGGAGACCCAGTACTTC | CASSLLVLEETQYF
TRBJ2-2 | . | TRBV19 | TGTGCCAGTAGCAAAGAGGGGGTGAACACCGGGGAGCTGTTTTTT | CASSKEGVNTGELFF
TRBJ2-2 | . | TRBV2 | TGTGCCAGCAGTGACAGGGATCGAGGCGGGGAGCTGTTTTTT | CASSDRDRGGELFF
TRBJ1-1 | . | TRBV19 | TGTGCCAGTAGACGAGGGAAACTGAACACTGAAGCTTTCTTT | CASRRGKLNTEAFF
TRBJ2-7 | TRBD2 | TRBV5-6 | TGTGCCAGCAGCTTGGCCCCACCTCTAGCGGGGGAGCAGTACTTC | CASSLAPPLAGEQYF
TRBJ1-5 | TRBD1 | TRBV6-1 | TGTGCCAGCTCGGGACAGGGTAGCAATCAGCCCCAGCATTTT | CASSGQGSNQPQHF
TRBJ2-2 | TRBD1 | TRBV7-2 | TGTGCCAGCAGCTTAAGGGGGCTGGTCACCGGGGAGCTGTTTTTT | CASSLRGLVTGELFF
TRBJ2-2 | TRBD2 | TRBV9 | TGTGCCAGCAGCATCGGACTAGCGCCACCCGGGGAGCTGTTTTTT | CASSIGLAPPGELFF
TRBJ1-2 | TRBD1 | TRBV12-5 | TGTGCTAGTGGCTTTTCGACAGGGGTGAGAGTAGACTATGGCTACACCTTC | CASGFSTGVRVDYGYTF
TRBJ1-2 | . | TRBV5-6 | TGTGCCAGCAGCCTTGTACTAAACTATGGCTACACCTTC | CASSLVLNYGYTF
TRBJ1-1 | . | TRBV11-2 | TGTGCCAGCAGACCGAACAGGGCTGAAGCTTTCTTT | CASRPNRAEAFF
TRBJ2-6 | TRBD1 | TRBV7-9 | TGTGCCAGCAGTCCCGGGACAGGCCACTCTGGGGCCAACGTCCTGACTTTC | CASSPGTGHSGANVLTF
TRBJ1-5 | . | TRBV30 | TGTGCCTGGAGTGGTGGCAGGGTTCGCAATCAGCCCCAGCATTTT | CAWSGGRVRNQPQHF
TRBJ1-4 | TRBD1 | TRBV4-3 | TGCGCCAGCAGCCACAGCGTGGGACAGGGTTTTGAAAAACTGTTTTTT | CASSHSVGQGFEKLFF
TRBJ2-1 | TRBD1 | TRBV2 | TGTGCCAGCGGCCCAGACAGGGGCGTCTCCTACAATGAGCAGTTCTTC | CASGPDRGVSYNEQFF
TRBJ2-2 | . | TRBV7-9 | TGTGCCAGCAGCTTAGTATCGGTCGGGGAGCTGTTTTTT | CASSLVSVGELFF
TRBJ2-2 | . | TRBV7-6 | TGTGCCAGCAGCCCTATCGCCGGGGAGCTGTTTTTT | CASSPIAGELFF
TRBJ2-1 | TRBD2 | TRBV5-1 | TGCGCCAGCAGCTTGTCCCTAGCGGGAGCTTTAATACAGTTCTTC | CASSLSLAGALIQFF
TRBJ2-2 | . | TRBV6-6 | TGTGCCAGCAGACACAGGGATTGGGACACCGGGGAGCTGTTTTTT | CASRHRDWDTGELFF
TRBJ1-1 | . | TRBV12-5 | TGTGCTAGTGGTTTGATACTGGACAGAAAGGGGACTGAAGCTTTCTTT | CASGLILDRKGTEAFF
TRBJ2-6 | TRBD1 | TRBV5-1 | TGCGCCAGCTTGGGGGACAGGGGCGCCGGGGCCAACGTCCTGACTTTC | CASLGDRGAGANVLTF
TRBJ2-3 | . | TRBV7-9 | TGTGCCAGCAGCTTAAGGGGCGCCACAGATACGCAGTATTTT | CASSLRGATDTQYF
TRBJ2-7 | . | TRBV6-5 | TGTGCCAGCACTGCCAAGGGGGGGGCCTACGAGCAGTACTTC | CASTAKGGAYEQYF
TRBJ2-5 | TRBD2 | TRBV9 | TGTGCCAGCAGCGAGGGAGGGTACCAAGAGACCCAGTACTTC | CASSEGGYQETQYF
TRBJ1-4 | . | TRBV5-4 | TGTGCCAGCAGCTTGACAGGGACGGCGGGTGAAAAACTGTTTTTT | CASSLTGTAGEKLFF
TRBJ2-3 | TRBD2 | TRBV7-3 | TGTGCCAGCGCACCGACCGGGGCGGGGGGAGATACGCAGTATTTT | CASAPTGAGGDTQYF
TRBJ2-1 | TRBD2 | TRBV15 | TGTGCCACCACTACGGATAGCGGGAGGTCTTATTCCAACGAGCAGTTCTTC | CATTTDSGRSYSNEQFF
TRBJ1-1 | . | TRBV11-2 | TGTGCCAGCAGCTTGGCTCAGAACACTGAAGCTTTCTTT | CASSLAQNTEAFF
TRBJ2-2 | . | TRBV19 | TGTGCCAGTAGCCGAGAGGGGGTTTGGAACACCGGGGAGCTGTTTTTT | CASSREGVWNTGELFF
TRBJ1-2 | . | TRBV5-5 | TGTGCCAGCAGCTTTGACAGTCCCTATGGCTACACCTTC | CASSFDSPYGYTF
TRBJ1-3 | TRBD1 | TRBV30 | TGTGCCTGGAGGGGGTGGAGGGGGCTTGGAAACACCATATATTTT | CAWRGWRGLGNTIYF
TRBJ1-1 | . | TRBV7-2 | TGTGCCAGCAGCTCACTTACAGGGTTGGGAACTGAAGCTTTCTTT | CASSSLTGLGTEAFF
TRBJ1-2 | TRBD1 | TRBV6-5 | TGTGCCAGCAGACGGACAGGGGGCTATGGCTACACCTTC | CASRRTGGYGYTF
TRBJ1-2 | . | TRBV19 | TGTGCCAGTACCGTGGAGCTCGGCTATGGCTACACCTTC | CASTVELGYGYTF
TRBJ2-5 | . | TRBV2 | TGTGCCAGCCGATGGGTCGGGGAGACCCAGTACTTC | CASRWVGETQYF
TRBJ2-7 | TRBD1 | TRBV7-9 | TGTGCCAGCAACTCCGGGACAGGGGGCTACGAGCAGTACTTC | CASNSGTGGYEQYF
TRBJ2-3 | . | TRBV7-9 | TGTGCCAGCAGCCATACTAAGTGGCCAGATACGCAGTATTTT | CASSHTKWPDTQYF
TRBJ1-3 | TRBD1 | TRBV5-1 | TGCGCCAGCAGCTTGGTGGTTGAGACAGGGGATTCTGGAAACACCATATATTTT | CASSLVVETGDSGNTIYF
TRBJ2-1 | . | TRBV29-1 | TGCAGCGTTGAAGATCTGCAGGGACACGTCAATGAGCAGTTCTTC | CSVEDLQGHVNEQFF
TRBJ1-1 | TRBD1 | TRBV4-3 | TGCGCCAGCAGCCAGGTGTCCGGGACAGGAAACACTGAAGCTTTCTTT | CASSQVSGTGNTEAFF
TRBJ1-2 | TRBD1 | TRBV7-9 | TGTGCCAGCAGCTTATCCGGGACAGGGGCCGGCTACACCTTC | CASSLSGTGAGYTF
TRBJ2-7 | . | TRBV6-6 | TGTGCCAGCAGTTACTCGGTAGAATTCTACGAGCAGTACTTC | CASSYSVEFYEQYF
TRBJ1-1 | . | TRBV4-3 | TGCGCCAGCAGCCAAGACAGGAACACTGAAGCTTTCTTT | CASSQDRNTEAFF